The subject of this entry is one TCR beta chain. Different DNA sequences within this sample yield the same CDR3. This record belongs to a study of blood T cell repertoires in COVID-19. Participants were aged about 18 to 90 years, lived in 20 to 25 US areas, and enrolled virtually. Cohort allocation depended upon clinical history that participants reported. In the authors' methods: It was from reference gene primer amplification that nucleated cell counts were estimated. The protocol was immunoSEQ multiplex PCR, while the TCRdb copy is restricted to in-frame clones and leaves out a portion. V, J and clone size derive from that table, while D and trimming were established from the DNA sequence. The repertoire holds 200,000 to 250,000 clones, with about nine tenths as singletons. CDR3 size: 15 residues. Trimming took off 0 bases at V and 1 base at J, with 4 bases between the two ends. The germline V gene encodes CDR1 LGHDT and CDR2 YNNKEL (reference sequence).

This sequence joins TRBV3-1 (or the pseudogene TRBV3-2) and TRBJ2-6; D unresolved. Input material: PBMCs or T cells enriched from blood (not recorded which). The receptor was derived from a woman younger than 45 who had recovered from COVID-19. In DNA, the CDR3 is TGTGCCAGCAGCCAAGATGTATCTGGGGCCAACGTCCTGACTTTC. It yields the protein CASSQDVSGANVLTF.